This T cell receptor beta chain came from a study of T cell repertoires in cytomegalovirus infection. At the level of the study: Both CMV infection and a matching HLA type were indicated by public TCR beta signatures.

This CDR3 has 15 amino acids. CDR1 and CDR2 from the germline V gene are SGHKS and YYEKEE (reference sequence). V was trimmed by 0 bases and J by 0 bases, leaving 9 bases between them. Findings of the study overall: What dominated the ex vivo response were HLA-C-restricted CMV-specific TCR beta clonotypes. Summed public TCR beta family frequency identified CMV carriers bearing the relevant HLA.

This clonotype was seen many times. Its antigen is undetermined. TCRdb ran MiXCR on the reads and lists one entry per CDR3 protein. The table records roughly 87,000 distinct CDR3 sequences, about 31% of them present only once. The source of this sequence is a human donor in good health (CMV status not recorded). Some clones in this sample may be carry-over from other donors' samples. J is TRBJ2-5 and V is TRBV5-5, with a weak D call TRBD1 (6 bases). The sample consisted of CD8+ T cells from cultured PBMCs, taken from culture after CMV antigen stimulation. The CDR3 nucleotides are TGTGCCAGCAGCTTGGTATGGGACAACCAAGAGACCCAGTACTTC. It encodes CASSLVWDNQETQYF.